At least ten counts were recorded for the clone carrying this TCR beta chain. Its target is not known. The sample originates from a study of metastatic and nonmetastatic thyroid tumors. Study background: From malignant and benign thyroid patients, repertoires in blood and in tumor or nodule tissue were compared.

V was clipped by 4 bases and J by 6 bases, with 13 bases between them. The germline V gene encodes CDR1 SQVTM and CDR2 ANQGSEA. CDR3 size: 12 residues. In the original workflow: The study took CDR3 differences across clinicopathological groups and made a distant-metastasis classifier for papillary thyroid cancer from them. With MiXCR, TCRdb called clones anew from the PCR reads. The V and J calls and clone size are TCRdb's, not the authors'. The data contain almost 35,000 clones, about a sixth of them seen just once; the ten biggest clones take up nearly 3.5%. Patients had received no treatment of any kind before thyroid surgery. Study observations and caveats: Benign nodules reportedly had significantly lower TCR beta diversity than malignant thyroid tumors in blood and tumor.

Input material: blood. This sequence was found in a female donor with papillary thyroid cancer or a benign thyroid nodule (not recorded which). Some clones in this sample may be carry-over from other donors' samples. The chain employs TRBV29-1 and TRBJ2-7; the D gene is possibly TRBD2 (6 bases). The CDR3 DNA follows: TGCAGCGTTGCCTCAGGGACTGCCGAGCAGTACTTC. Translated, it gives CSVASGTAEQYF.